The following is a T cell receptor beta chain sequence with its context. Its target is unknown. Profiling relied on immunoSEQ multiplex PCR, and the TCRdb table lists in-frame clones only, not all of them. The data contain more than 350,000 clones, 75% to 95% of them singletons. This sample is part of a study of Ad26.COV2.S vaccination and SARS-CoV-2 variants. Study background: Dosing was one shot or two shots 56 days apart.

Study-level results: Placebo recipients and vaccine recipients were similar in non-spike TCR breadth. The breadth of spike-specific CD8+ and CD4+ T cell responses after vaccination was reportedly substantial.

The treatment denotes: around 19 received Ad26.COV2.S at low or high dose, single or two shots; a few received placebo; per-sample allocation not given. Vaccine and placebo recipients were sampled on day 63 after the first injection. Trimming removed 2 bases from V and 0 bases from J, with 8 bases in between. Looked up from germline, CDR1 is SGHTA and CDR2 is FQGNSA. CDR3 length: 15 amino acids. The input for sequencing was peripheral blood, taken in a trial of Ad26.COV2.S vaccine versus placebo. The clonotype originates from a person aged 18 to 65 who received the Ad26.COV2.S COVID-19 vaccine or a placebo. V and J are TRBV7-2 and TRBJ1-3; unclear D gene. The CDR3 spells CASSLWESSGNTIYF. Written as DNA, the CDR3 is TGTGCCAGCAGCTTATGGGAGAGCTCTGGAAACACCATATATTTT.